Listed below are T cell receptor beta chains from one sample, sequenced in a study of prognosis after radiotherapy for stage I lung cancer. TCRdb used MiXCR to reprocess the multiplex PCR reads, holding one entry per CDR3 protein. There are some 15,000 distinct CDR3 sequences in the sample; 25% to 30% occur only once, and about an eighth lies in the top ten. Sequencing was performed on PBMCs, taken before or after stereotactic body radiation therapy (not recorded which). The source of these receptors is a donor aged 50 or older with non-small cell lung cancer. Each CDR3 is given with its conserved first and last residue. Each record gives: J gene, V gene, CDR3 protein.

j_gene: TRBJ1-2
v_gene: TRBV2
CDR3aa: CASEGQGRGNYGYTF

j_gene: TRBJ2-5
v_gene: TRBV6-1
CDR3aa: CASSQGTSGKLIQERETQYF

j_gene: TRBJ1-1
v_gene: TRBV6-2/TRBV6-3
CDR3aa: CASRNTGRGTEAFF

j_gene: TRBJ2-3
v_gene: TRBV9
CDR3aa: CASSPWTGSTDTQYF

j_gene: TRBJ2-5
v_gene: TRBV20-1
CDR3aa: CSAPALAGGPMGTQYF

j_gene: TRBJ2-5
v_gene: TRBV30
CDR3aa: CAWSGGGRLIQETQYF

j_gene: TRBJ2-5
v_gene: TRBV7-6
CDR3aa: CASSYTPGVQETQYF

j_gene: TRBJ2-3
v_gene: TRBV6-5
CDR3aa: CASSYSSLGGCGEDTQYF

j_gene: TRBJ2-7
v_gene: TRBV19
CDR3aa: CASSIYLAGGQDEQYF

j_gene: TRBJ2-1
v_gene: TRBV19
CDR3aa: CARSSNSVYNEQFF

j_gene: TRBJ1-3
v_gene: TRBV5-8
CDR3aa: CASSLRGQGITGNTIYF

j_gene: TRBJ2-2
v_gene: TRBV19
CDR3aa: CASSIGTSGRNTGELFF

j_gene: TRBJ2-1
v_gene: TRBV4-1
CDR3aa: CASSQEGQPLREQFF

j_gene: TRBJ1-5
v_gene: TRBV12-3/TRBV12-4
CDR3aa: CASRPSPGGAGQPQHF

j_gene: TRBJ2-1
v_gene: TRBV5-1
CDR3aa: CASSLGQGWDEQFF

j_gene: TRBJ1-2
v_gene: TRBV2
CDR3aa: CASSAPGTGYGYTF

j_gene: TRBJ1-5
v_gene: TRBV20-1
CDR3aa: CSARSRYRVNQPQHF

j_gene: TRBJ1-2
v_gene: TRBV19
CDR3aa: CASTQDHYYGYTF

j_gene: TRBJ2-1
v_gene: TRBV19
CDR3aa: CASSIGRHGQTYNEQVF

j_gene: TRBJ2-1
v_gene: TRBV25-1
CDR3aa: CASSESGSQGNEQFF

j_gene: TRBJ2-7
v_gene: TRBV3-1
CDR3aa: CASSHGISYEQYF

j_gene: TRBJ2-5
v_gene: TRBV20-1
CDR3aa: CSASRLAGVIGETQYF

j_gene: TRBJ1-2
v_gene: TRBV7-9
CDR3aa: CASSFREGYGYTF

j_gene: TRBJ2-2
v_gene: TRBV5-8
CDR3aa: CASSEDTGELFF

j_gene: TRBJ1-1
v_gene: TRBV7-2
CDR3aa: CASSLDRGRANTEAFF

j_gene: TRBJ1-2
v_gene: TRBV20-1
CDR3aa: CSARRTGLNYGYTF

j_gene: TRBJ1-1
v_gene: TRBV9
CDR3aa: CASSPSWVTEAFF

j_gene: TRBJ2-1
v_gene: TRBV5-4
CDR3aa: CASSPNGLPPQYNEQFF

j_gene: TRBJ1-2
v_gene: TRBV11-2
CDR3aa: CASSLGTDTYGYTF

j_gene: TRBJ2-7
v_gene: TRBV27
CDR3aa: CASSLPSRSYEQYF

j_gene: TRBJ2-7
v_gene: TRBV7-2
CDR3aa: CASTPDGYYEQYF

j_gene: TRBJ1-1
v_gene: TRBV7-9
CDR3aa: CASSANRGPTEAFF

j_gene: TRBJ1-2
v_gene: TRBV12-3/TRBV12-4
CDR3aa: CASWTGNGYTF

j_gene: TRBJ2-7
v_gene: TRBV19
CDR3aa: CASSKRAGGDTYEQYF

j_gene: TRBJ1-5
v_gene: TRBV10-3
CDR3aa: CAIRVGPDQPQHF

j_gene: TRBJ1-1
v_gene: TRBV11-2
CDR3aa: CASSLGQYTEAFF